This record looks at one TCR beta chain sequence and its context. Which antigen it targets is not known. No base quality information exists; no much larger clone differs at one position. The CDR1 and CDR2 encoded by the germline V gene are MDHEN and SYDVKM. The CDR3 spans 14 residues, from the cysteine through the phenylalanine. Just CDR3 DNA is preserved here, 42 bases in frame from base 1. The V end loses 3 bases and the J end loses 0 bases, and a stretch of 6 bases separates them. This record belongs to a study of blood T cell repertoires in COVID-19 (dated by TCRdb to 2018 to 2020). Background on the whole study: The collaborator samples originated in the United States, Italy and Spain and spanned the acute and convalescent phases of COVID-19. Subjects who had been exposed to COVID-19, were actively infected with it, or had recovered from it provided the deeply sampled blood TCRbeta repertoires that made up the dataset. Nearly every sample came with metadata listing a de-identified subject ID, COVID-19 status, age in years and sex. The repertoires were released in a freely available public database meant as a resource for research on the immune response to SARS-CoV-2. The prospective study material was composed of cDNA or gDNA derived from T cells, B-cell-depleted T cells, or PBMCs. Where available, HLA class I and class II types were taken from metadata supplied by the sample provider and were not determined by assay-based typing. Samples came from the ongoing ImmuneRACE study (first 160 participants) plus 1,254 subjects from 6 global collaborators.

Paper-wide results and their limitations: The quantity of clinical and demographic metadata differed by source and by participant and was supplied without curation.

TCRbeta CDR3 regions were amplified from genomic DNA by means of the immunoSEQ Assay, a bias-controlled multiplex PCR. In the paper's pipeline: Nucleated cell counts per sample were estimated from amplification of reference gene primers within the assay. Sequence reads were collapsed and filtered to measure the absolute abundance of every unique TCRbeta CDR3 rearrangement. For each sample, productive Simpson clonality was calculated by taking the square root of Simpson's diversity index across productive rearrangements. Entries here come from immuneACCESS through TCRdb and include only in-frame sequences with V and J called. Some clones fail to appear in such tables; in the studies checked, an unresolved V gene covers under half of the shortfall, and the cause of the remainder is unknown. D and trimming come from the DNA, and the V and J calls and clone size come from that table. Present in this sample are some 330,000 clones, approximately 84% of which were seen just once. The ten largest clones capture less than 4.5% of the sample.

Participants in the prospective study were enrolled through a virtual design, were aged roughly 18 to 100 years, and lived in approximately 25 United States geographic areas. Cohort assignment in the prospective study relied on participant-reported clinical history from a screening survey and a study questionnaire. Recovered participants in ImmuneRACE Cohort 3 were defined as having two consecutive negative NP/OP PCR tests, clearance from a healthcare professional, or resolution of symptoms. In the prospective study, mobile phlebotomists collected whole blood, serum and a nasopharyngeal or oropharyngeal swab from each participant. Participants in the prospective study had the option to provide additional blood draws and questionnaires over an approximately 2-month period. Prospective study blood samples were shipped either frozen or at room temperature before DNA extraction.

Sequenced sample: PBMCs or T cells enriched from blood (not recorded which). This chain joins TRBV28 to TRBJ1-5; the D gene cannot be resolved reliably. This sequence originates from a man between 25 and 39 years old who had recovered from COVID-19. The CDR3 region: CASSLAVSNQPQHF. The nucleotide sequence reads TGTGCCAGCAGTTTGGCCGTTAGCAATCAGCCCCAGCATTTT.